This T cell receptor (beta chain) was sequenced for a study of blood T cell repertoires in COVID-19. About the study: Sample material is recorded as cDNA or gDNA derived from T cells, B-cell-depleted T cells, or PBMCs.

In the original analysis: Amplification from reference gene primers served as the basis for estimated nucleated cell counts. Sequencing used immunoSEQ multiplex PCR; TCRdb keeps in-frame clones, though not all of them. V and J calls and clone size come straight from that table; D and trimming were deduced from the DNA. The repertoire has more than 400,000 clones, 80% to 95% of them found once; the top ten carry 0.6%. Trimming removed 5 bases from V and 3 bases from J; junction bases left unmatched: 6. Germline V lookup: CDR1 WSHSY, CDR2 SAAADI. This CDR3 has 14 residues. Cohort 3 recovered donors had two negative PCRs, clearance, or symptom resolution.

V is TRBV10-2 and J is TRBJ2-5, with 7 positions matching TRBD1. Sequencing was carried out using PBMCs or T cells enriched from blood (not recorded which). This receptor was obtained from a man younger than 30 who had recovered from COVID-19. The CDR3 protein is CASSYTGVKETQYF. CDR3 in DNA: TGCGCCAGCAGTTACACAGGGGTGAAAGAGACCCAGTACTTC.